A single T cell receptor beta chain is shown here with its context. The data stem from a study of cytomegalovirus exposure and HLA in healthy donors. The germline gives CDR1 LGHNA, CDR2 YSLEER. V was clipped by 0 bases and J by 4 bases, with 9 bases between them. The CDR3 totals 14 residues. Using immunoSEQ multiplex PCR, the repertoire was profiled, and TCRdb retains in-frame clones only, with some absent. The table lists 60,000 to 80,000 clones, 85% of them singletons. The chain has TRBV4-3 and TRBJ1-1; no clear D gene. The receptor was isolated from a man aged 25-45 years in good health and CMV-seronegative. The source material was PBMCs. The CDR3 nucleotides are TGCGCCAGCAGCCAAGAGGTCAGGCCCACTGAAGCTTTCTTT. Protein sequence: CASSQEVRPTEAFF.